This TCR beta chain was captured in a study of cytomegalovirus exposure and HLA in healthy donors. Overall study context: Sequencing of about 179 million T cells in an earlier analysis found approximately 120 million unique TCR beta sequences.

The CDR3 is made up of 17 amino acids. Looked up from germline, CDR1 is SGHTS and CDR2 is YDEGEE. V shed 5 bases, J shed 0 bases, and the junction held 9 bases outside the gene matches. Whole-study findings and limits: Fewer N-insertions (relative to the roughly 630-donor mean) were reportedly seen in an Asian-associated ancestry cluster in a later analysis. Associated with cytomegalovirus, according to the listing, were some 180 TCR beta chains.

Regarding this clone: Antigen specificity is unknown.

The PCR had 60 Vbeta and 13 Jbeta primers. TCRdb keeps only in-frame clones here, not all; method: immunoSEQ multiplex PCR. The sample yields under 130,000 clones, about 80% seen once. This receptor was taken from a man aged 40-50 years in good health and CMV-seropositive. Specimen: PBMCs. V gene TRBV5-8 combines with J gene TRBJ1-5; TRBD1 aligns across 9 bases. This chain's CDR3 is CASRKWTGDNSNQPQHF. The CDR3 DNA reads TGTGCCAGCAGGAAGTGGACAGGGGACAATAGCAATCAGCCCCAGCATTTT.